This T cell receptor beta chain came from a study of identical twins. Using its own MiXCR run on the 5' RACE reads, TCRdb lists one record per CDR3 protein. Of more than 600,000 distinct CDR3 sequences in the sample, 18% are singletons; the top ten hold around 13%. Trimming removed 6 bases at V and 2 bases at J, with 10 bases between. The germline CDR1 and CDR2 sequences are MNHEY and SVGEGT. The CDR3 sequence is 13 residues long. Study-wide points: Cross-sectional statistical analysis, not tracking of the same donors, underpinned the conclusions.

This clonotype showed up many times. Its cognate antigen is unknown. The sample was also reused in another study, on T cells expressing NK-cell markers. That work states: The eight sequenced donors comprised seven who were HCMV-seropositive and one who was seronegative.

This TCR was sampled from a woman aged 18-29 years in good health. The specimen was PBMCs. V is TRBV6-2 or TRBV6-3 and J is TRBJ1-1; D unclear. The CDR3 protein is CASSATGNTEAFF. The CDR3 DNA follows: TGTGCCAGCAGCGCGACTGGTAACACTGAAGCTTTCTTT.